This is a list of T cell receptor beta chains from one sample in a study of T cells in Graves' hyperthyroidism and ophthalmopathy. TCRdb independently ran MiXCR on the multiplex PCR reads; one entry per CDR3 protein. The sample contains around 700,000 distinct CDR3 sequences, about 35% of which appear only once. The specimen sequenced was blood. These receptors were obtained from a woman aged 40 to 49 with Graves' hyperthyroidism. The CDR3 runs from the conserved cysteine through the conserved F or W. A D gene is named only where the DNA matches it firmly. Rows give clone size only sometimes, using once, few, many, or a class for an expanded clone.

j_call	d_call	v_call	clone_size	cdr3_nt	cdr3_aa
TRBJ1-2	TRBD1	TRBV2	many	TGTGCCAGCAGTGCCCGGGACAGGGGGCGGACGAACTATGGCTACACCTTC	CASSARDRGRTNYGYTF
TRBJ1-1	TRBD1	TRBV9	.	TGTGCCAGCAGCGATTCAGGGGGTGGCATGCAGGCTTTCTTT	CASSDSGGGMQAFF
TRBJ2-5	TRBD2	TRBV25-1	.	TGTGCCTGGAGCCATCCGGGACTAGCTGGTAAAGAGACCCAGTACTTC	CAWSHPGLAGKETQYF
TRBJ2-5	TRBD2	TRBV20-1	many	TGCAGTGCTACCGGACTAGCGGGGACACAAGAGACCCAGTACTTC	CSATGLAGTQETQYF
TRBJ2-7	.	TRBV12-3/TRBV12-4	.	TGTGCCAGCAGTATAGGGACGGGAATCACCTACGAGCAGTACTTC	CASSIGTGITYEQYF
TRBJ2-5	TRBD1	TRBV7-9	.	TGTGCCAGCAGCTTCGGGACAGGGGTCGGGGAGACCCAGTACTTC	CASSFGTGVGETQYF
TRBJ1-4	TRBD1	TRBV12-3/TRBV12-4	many	TGTGCCAGCAGCCTTGGGACAGGGAGGGAAAAACTGTTTTTT	CASSLGTGREKLFF
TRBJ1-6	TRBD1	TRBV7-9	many	TGTGCCAGCAGCCCCGGACAGGGGAGTTCACCCCTCCACTTT	CASSPGQGSSPLHF
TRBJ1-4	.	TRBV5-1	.	TGCGCCAGCAGCTTGGAGTGGCAGAATGAAAAACTGTTTTTT	CASSLEWQNEKLFF
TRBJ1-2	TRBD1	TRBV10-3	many	TGTGCCACTCAACAGGGGACCCTCAACTATGGCTACACCTTC	CATQQGTLNYGYTF
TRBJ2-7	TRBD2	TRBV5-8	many	TGTGCCAGCAGCTTCCGGGGGGGCCCAGAGCAGTACTTC	CASSFRGGPEQYF
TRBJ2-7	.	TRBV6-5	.	TGTGCCAGCAGTCCTCGAGCAGATAGCTCCTACGAGCAGTACTTC	CASSPRADSSYEQYF
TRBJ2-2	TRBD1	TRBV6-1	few	TGTGCCAGCAGCCAAGATACAGGGGGGTACACCGGGGAGCTGTTTTTT	CASSQDTGGYTGELFF
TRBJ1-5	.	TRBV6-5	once	TGTGCCAGCAGTTACCGGACACCCCAAGAGACCCAGCATTTT	CASSYRTPQETQHF
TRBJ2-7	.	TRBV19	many	TGTGCCAGTAGTCGCCGACAAGCCTTATACGAGCAGTACTTC	CASSRRQALYEQYF
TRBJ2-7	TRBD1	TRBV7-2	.	TGTGCCAGCAGCCTTAGCTCGGGACAGTCCTACGAGCAGTACTTC	CASSLSSGQSYEQYF
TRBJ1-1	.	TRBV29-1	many	TGCAGCGTTGAACGTGGACGAGAGGGCACTGAAGCTTTCTTT	CSVERGREGTEAFF
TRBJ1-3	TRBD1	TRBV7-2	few	TGTGCCAGCAGCTTCACAGGGGATGCTGGAAACACCATATATTTT	CASSFTGDAGNTIYF
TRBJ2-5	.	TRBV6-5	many	TGTGCCAGCAGTTCCGACCGGGAGACCCAGTACTTC	CASSSDRETQYF
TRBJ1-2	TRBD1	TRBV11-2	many	TGTGCCAGCAGCGACGACAGGGGGCTTTATGGCTACACCTTC	CASSDDRGLYGYTF
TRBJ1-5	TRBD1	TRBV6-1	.	TGTGCCAGCAGGGTGACAGGGATAAATCAGCCCCAGCATTTT	CASRVTGINQPQHF
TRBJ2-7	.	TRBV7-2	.	TGTGCCAGCAGCCCAGGAGCCCACGAGCAGTACTTC	CASSPGAHEQYF
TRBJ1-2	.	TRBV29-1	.	TGCAGCGTTGACGACAGTTATGGCTACACCTTC	CSVDDSYGYTF
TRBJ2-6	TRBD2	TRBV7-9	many	TGTGCCAGCAGCATAGCGGGGCCCTCTGGGGCCAACGTCCTGACTTTC	CASSIAGPSGANVLTF
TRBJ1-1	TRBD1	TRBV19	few	TGTGCCAGTAGCCTGGACAGGGGTAAGAACACTGAAGCTTTCTTT	CASSLDRGKNTEAFF
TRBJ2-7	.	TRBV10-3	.	TGTGCCATCAGTGAGGACAGTATCTTCGCGCACGAGCAGTACTTC	CAISEDSIFAHEQYF
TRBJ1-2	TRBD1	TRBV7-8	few	TGTGCCAGCAGCCAAGATCAGGGACAGGACTATGGCTACACCTTC	CASSQDQGQDYGYTF
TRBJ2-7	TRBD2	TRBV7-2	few	TGTGCCAGCAGTTGGTCGGGAGGGGGCGAGCAGTACTTC	CASSWSGGGEQYF
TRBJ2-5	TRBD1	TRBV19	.	TGTGCCAGTAGCTCCACTGGACAGGGGCTCTTCAAGACCCAGTACTTC	CASSSTGQGLFKTQYF
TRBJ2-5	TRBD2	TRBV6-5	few	TGTGCCAGCACTCCGACTAGCGGGGTGAAAGAGACCCAGTACTTC	CASTPTSGVKETQYF
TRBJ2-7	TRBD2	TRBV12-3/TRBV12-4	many	TGTGCCAGCAGTTCTAGCGGGAGGGGCTACGAGCAGTACTTC	CASSSSGRGYEQYF
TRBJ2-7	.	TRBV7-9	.	TGTGCCAGCAGCCCAGGGTACATGAACTACGAGCAGTACTTC	CASSPGYMNYEQYF
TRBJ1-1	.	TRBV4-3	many	TGCGCCAGCAGCCAAGATCGGGCTCGTGGGACTGAAGCTTTCTTT	CASSQDRARGTEAFF
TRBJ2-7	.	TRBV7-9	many	TGTGCCAGCAGCTGGGGGGGCGGCTCCGACTACGAGCAGTACTTC	CASSWGGGSDYEQYF
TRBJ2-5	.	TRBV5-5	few	TGTGCCAGCAGCTTGATGATCCGACACCAAGAGACCCAGTACTTC	CASSLMIRHQETQYF
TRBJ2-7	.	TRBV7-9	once	TGTGCCAGCACACACGGGACGGGGAGCTCAGAGCAGTACTTC	CASTHGTGSSEQYF
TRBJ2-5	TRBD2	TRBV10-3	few	TGTGCCATCAGTGAGTCATCTAGCGGGAGGGCCGGGCAAGAGACCCAGTACTTC	CAISESSSGRAGQETQYF
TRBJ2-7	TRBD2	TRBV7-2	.	TGTGCCAGCAGCGGGGGGGAGGTCGAGCAGTACTTC	CASSGGEVEQYF
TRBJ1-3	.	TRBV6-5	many	TGTGCCAGCAGTTACTCCGGGATTGGAAACACCATATATTTT	CASSYSGIGNTIYF
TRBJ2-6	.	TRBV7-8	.	TGTGCCAGCACCACATCGGTAGGGGCCAACGTCCTGACTTTC	CASTTSVGANVLTF
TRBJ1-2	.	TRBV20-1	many	TGCGGAACCTGGGGAGGGCATGGCTACACCTTC	CGTWGGHGYTF
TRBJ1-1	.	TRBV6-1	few	TGTGCCAGCTGCACATATACGAACACTGAAGCTTTCTTT	CASCTYTNTEAFF
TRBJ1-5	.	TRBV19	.	TGTGCCAGTAGCCTAACAGACCAGTTGAGCGCGCCGAATCAGCCCCAGCATTTT	CASSLTDQLSAPNQPQHF
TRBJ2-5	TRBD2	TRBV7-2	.	TGTGCCAGCAGCCCCGGGACTAGCGTCGCGGAGACCCAGTACTTC	CASSPGTSVAETQYF
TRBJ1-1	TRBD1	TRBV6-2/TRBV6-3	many	TGTGCCAGCAGTGCCCAGATGACAGGGCTCGGCACTGAAGCTTTCTTT	CASSAQMTGLGTEAFF
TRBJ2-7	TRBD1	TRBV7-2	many	TGTGCCAGCAGCCCGGGACAGGCCACCTCCTACGAGCAGTACTTC	CASSPGQATSYEQYF
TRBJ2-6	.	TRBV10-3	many	TGTGCCATCAGGTACAGGGAAGAGGTCTACTCTGGGGCCAACGTCCTGACTTTC	CAIRYREEVYSGANVLTF
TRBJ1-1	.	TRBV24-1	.	TGTGCCACCAGTGATTTTGCGGAAAGGGGAAACACTGAAGCTTTCTTT	CATSDFAERGNTEAFF
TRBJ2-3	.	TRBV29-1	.	TGCAGCGTTGGGGGCAGAGGCACAGATACGCAGTATTTT	CSVGGRGTDTQYF
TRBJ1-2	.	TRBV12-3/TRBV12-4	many	TGTGCCAGCAGCCGGGTTGAGTCTAACTATGGCTACACCTTC	CASSRVESNYGYTF
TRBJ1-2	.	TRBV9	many	TGTGCCAGCAGCGTAGGTCCAGGGCGCTACACCTTC	CASSVGPGRYTF
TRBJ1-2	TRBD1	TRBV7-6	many	TGTGCCAGCAGCTTAGTCGTTACAGGGGAGGGTGGCTACACCTTC	CASSLVVTGEGGYTF
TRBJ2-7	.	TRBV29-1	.	TGCAGCACCGCCGGGTCCCAAAACTCCTACGAGCAGTACTTC	CSTAGSQNSYEQYF
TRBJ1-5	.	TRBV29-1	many	TGCAGCGTTACCTACAGGGTGGGGCAGCCCCAGCATTTT	CSVTYRVGQPQHF
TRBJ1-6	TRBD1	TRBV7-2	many	TGTGCCAGCAGCTCGCCCGAACAGGGGGCATGGAATTCACCCCTCCACTTT	CASSSPEQGAWNSPLHF
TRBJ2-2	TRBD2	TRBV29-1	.	TGCAGCGTTTTCGGACTAGCGGCCGGGGAGCTGTTTTTT	CSVFGLAAGELFF
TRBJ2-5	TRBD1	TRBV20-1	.	TGCAGTGCTATTTGGACAGGCGCAGATGCGCAGTACTTC	CSAIWTGADAQYF
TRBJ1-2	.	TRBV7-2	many	TGTGCCAGCAGCTATTACAGGACAGCAAACTATGGCTACACCTTC	CASSYYRTANYGYTF
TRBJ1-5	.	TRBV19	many	TGTGCCAGTAGTTTTTTAAACAGTAATCAGCCCCAGCATTTT	CASSFLNSNQPQHF
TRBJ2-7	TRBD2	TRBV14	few	TGTGCCAGCAGTCAGCGGGGCTATCCCTACGAGCAGTACTTC	CASSQRGYPYEQYF